The 9 T cell receptor beta chains listed next were all sequenced from one sample in a study of T cells in Graves' hyperthyroidism and ophthalmopathy. Researchers amplified the TCR beta CDR3 regions from RNA transcripts. HTBI primers drove first-round RT-PCR of the TCR CDR3. Each CDR3 protein gets one entry after TCRdb re-called the multiplex PCR reads with MiXCR. The sample records 300,000 to 400,000 distinct CDR3 sequences, approximately 14% being singletons. Specimen: blood. These receptors were collected from a woman between 25 and 40 years old with Graves' ophthalmopathy.

This clonotype was counted ten times or more. J is TRBJ1-5 and V is TRBV18; 7 positions agree with TRBD1. The germline gives CDR1 KGHSH, CDR2 LQKENI. V lost 6 bases to trimming and J lost 4 bases; unmatched junction nucleotides: 6. This CDR3 is built from 14 residues. DNA for the CDR3: TGTGCCAGCTCTCAGGGACAGCAAAATCAGCCCCAGCATTTT. It is translated as CASSQGQQNQPQHF.

The chain couples TRBV5-5 to TRBJ2-7, with unresolved D. V shed 4 bases and J shed 5 bases, with 13 bases lying between them. The CDR3 runs to 13 residues. Germline values: CDR1 SGHKS, CDR2 YYEKEE (reference sequence). The DNA for the CDR3 is TGTGCCAGCAGCATCTCCGTAAACAACGAGCAGTACTTC. Residues: CASSISVNNEQYF. The full variable domain, with the rest looked up from reference TRBV5-5 and TRBJ2-7, is DAGVTQSPTHLIKTRGQQVTLRCSPISGHKSVSWYQQVLGQGPQFIFQYYEKEERGRGNFPDRFSARQFPNYSSELNVNALLLGDSALYLCASSISVNNEQYFGPGTRLTVT.

Ten or more counts support this clonotype. This chain links TRBV7-8 with TRBJ2-5; D ambiguous. Germline CDR1 SGHVS, CDR2 FQNEAQ. V lost 4 bases and J lost 2, with 14 bases in between. This CDR3 is built from 15 residues. Here the CDR3 DNA reads TGTGCCAGCAGCTGGCGTGTGGCGGAACAAGAGACCCAGTACTTC. Amino acid sequence: CASSWRVAEQETQYF.

At least ten counts were recorded for this clonotype. J is TRBJ2-1 and V is TRBV27; D is unresolved. CDR1 is MNHEY, CDR2 SMNVEV, per germline (reference sequence). The CDR3 has 14 amino acids. Trimming took off 5 bases at V and 6 bases at J, with 14 bases between the two ends. The CDR3 DNA reads as TGTGCCAGCAGTCCCACGACCGCCTTCAATGAGCAGTTCTTC. Translation: CASSPTTAFNEQFF.

The table lists this clonotype with many counts. V is TRBV28 and J is TRBJ2-1; 9 bases are a match to TRBD1. This CDR3 is built from 15 residues. From germline, CDR1 is MDHEN and CDR2 SYDVKM. The V gene end was trimmed by 5 bases and the J gene end by 6 bases; junction bases not matched to a gene: 8. The CDR3 region has the DNA TGTGCCAGCAGTCTGACCGGGACAGGGACCAATGAGCAGTTCTTC. Translated, it gives CASSLTGTGTNEQFF.

This clonotype occurred many times. The chain links TRBV10-3 to TRBJ2-7; D ambiguous. V was trimmed by 10 bases and J by 2 bases, leaving 9 bases between them. CDR1 and CDR2 (germline): ENHRY, SYGVKD. There are 11 residues in the CDR3. The CDR3 DNA reads as TGTGCCAGCATGGGGACCTACGAGCAGTACTTC. Amino acid sequence: CASMGTYEQYF.

This clonotype was picked up many times. The rearrangement joins TRBV6-1 to TRBJ2-5; perhaps D is TRBD1 or TRBD2 (5 bases each). This CDR3 has 16 residues. The germline V gene encodes CDR1 MNHNS and CDR2 SASEGT. V was pared by 6 bases and J by 3 bases, with 20 bases between. In DNA form, the CDR3 reads TGTGCCAGCAGACACAGGACCGGGGCTGGGGAAGAGACCCAGTACTTC. Its protein product is CASRHRTGAGEETQYF.

This clonotype was recorded many times. The genes are TRBV27 and TRBJ1-2; D unclear. The CDR3 consists of 13 residues. Germline loops: CDR1 MNHEY, CDR2 SMNVEV (reference sequence). The germline V and J ends were trimmed by 6 bases and 3 bases, with 11 bases remaining between them. The chain's CDR3 is CASSESLDYGYTF. The CDR3 DNA is TGTGCCAGCAGCGAAAGCTTAGACTATGGCTACACCTTC.

In its sample, this clonotype was seen many times. V is TRBV12-3 or TRBV12-4 and J is TRBJ2-7; D gene ambiguous. V was cut by 1 base and J by 12 bases, with 10 bases left in between. The CDR3 has 11 amino acids. The CDR3 DNA sequence: TGTGCCAGCAGTTTAGGACCCCTCCGGTACTTC. Its protein product is CASSLGPLRYF.